Following are 14 T cell receptor beta chains from one sample sequenced in a study of regulatory T cells in long-lasting Graves disease. CDR3-region Arm-PCR and iRepertoire HTBI primers produced the TCR beta libraries. One entry per CDR3 protein, called by TCRdb with MiXCR from the multiplex PCR reads. Among 700,000 or so distinct CDR3 sequences, about 32% were seen once, and the ten largest hold about 42%. Time point in this sample: persistent/refractory GD, antithyroid drugs over 5 years with positive TRAb. The authors made the TCR library using RNA they extracted from PBMCs. Sequenced here: peripheral blood mononuclear cells (PBMCs), sampled when the disease was refractory, from a patient treated with antithyroid drugs. The receptors come from a female donor with Graves disease.

The gene calls are TRBV6-1 and TRBJ1-1; 9 nucleotides align to TRBD1. Germline assignment: CDR1 MNHNS and CDR2 SASEGT. There are 16 residues in the CDR3. The ends lost 3 bases at V and 3 bases at J; junction bases unmatched: 8. The CDR3, as DNA: TGTGCCAGCAGTGACCGGACAGGGGCCGGGGACACTGAAGCTTTCTTT. It yields the protein CASSDRTGAGDTEAFF.

The rearrangement joins TRBV6-2 or TRBV6-3 to TRBJ2-1; 7 positions agree with TRBD1. The CDR3 loop spans 16 amino acids. CDR1 and CDR2 (germline): MNHEY, SVGEGT. V gave up 6 bases and J gave up 5 bases; unmatched junction bases: 13. The CDR3 nucleotides are TGTGCCAGCAGATTCCCCGAGGGACAGATTAACAATGAGCAGTTCTTC. Translating it yields CASRFPEGQINNEQFF.

This clonotype occurred a few times. This rearrangement joins TRBV12-3 or TRBV12-4 to TRBJ2-2; D not resolved. CDR3 size: 14 residues. Trimming took off 7 bases at V and 2 bases at J, with 11 bases between the two ends. The CDR3 DNA is TGTGCCAGCAATACCACAATCAACACCGGGGAGCTGTTTTTT. This codes for CASNTTINTGELFF.

The chain links TRBV19 to TRBJ1-2; D not certain. Germline CDR1 and CDR2: LNHDA and SQIVND (reference sequence). V gave up 2 bases and J gave up 2 bases, with 15 bases separating them. This CDR3 comprises 16 residues. In nucleotides, the CDR3 is TGTGCCAGTAGTATAAAGGCGTCCGCTCTGAACTATGGCTACACCTTC. Its protein is CASSIKASALNYGYTF.

This clonotype was observed a handful of times. The chain couples TRBV9 to TRBJ1-2; tentatively, D is TRBD1 (6 bases). Trimming left V 5 bases short and J 0 bases short, with 20 bases between. This CDR3 is built from 17 residues. Looked up from germline, CDR1 is SGDLS and CDR2 is YYNGEE. The CDR3 nucleotides are TGTGCCAGCAGTCCTTACCGAAATGACAGGACTAACTATGGCTACACCTTC. Its protein is CASSPYRNDRTNYGYTF.

In its sample, this clonotype was seen many times. The rearrangement joins TRBV20-1 to TRBJ1-5, with TRBD1 as a possible D gene (5 bases). The CDR3 runs to 14 residues. Trimming pared 3 bases from V and 3 bases from J, leaving 12 bases between. The germline V gene encodes CDR1 DFQATT and CDR2 SNEGSKA (reference sequence). The CDR3 DNA is TGCAGTGCTAGTCCAGGGATGTACAATCAGCCCCAGCATTTT. Translated: CSASPGMYNQPQHF.

This clonotype showed up just a few times. The chain uses TRBV11-2 and TRBJ2-2; a possible D gene is TRBD1 (5 bases). V was shortened by 0 bases and J by 3 bases, with 8 bases between the two germline ends. The CDR3 covers 15 residues. Germline loops: CDR1 SGHAT, CDR2 FQNNGV. The CDR3 coding sequence is TGTGCCAGCAGCTTAGAGGGGCTGGACACCGGGGAGCTGTTTTTT. Its translation is CASSLEGLDTGELFF.

This clonotype was found a few times. The rearrangement joins TRBV6-1 to TRBJ1-2; no reliable D call. V dropped 7 bases and J dropped 3 bases, with 12 bases sitting between them. Germline V gene data show CDR1 as MNHNS and CDR2 as SASEGT. The CDR3 covers 13 residues. The DNA for the CDR3 is TGTGCCAGCATGGGGAACAGAGACTATGGCTACACCTTC. Its protein is CASMGNRDYGYTF.

This clonotype was counted at least ten times. J is TRBJ2-7 and V is TRBV6-1, with a weak D call TRBD1 (6 bases). This CDR3 has 14 amino acids. V was cut by 6 bases and J by 0 bases, with 12 bases left in between. Germline CDR1 reads MNHNS; CDR2 reads SASEGT. CDR3 DNA: TGTGCCAGCAGGACGGACAGAAGCTCCTACGAGCAGTACTTC. This sequence encodes CASRTDRSSYEQYF.

On this clonotype itself: Its ends do not fully match the called genes, so a read error is possible. The J gene is TRBJ1-1, the V gene TRBV2; D gene ambiguous. The CDR3 has 13 residues. Germline V gene data show CDR1 as SNHLY and CDR2 as FYNNEI. CDR3 amino acids: CATITPGNTEVFF. The CDR3, as DNA: TGTGCCACTATAACCCCGGGGAACACTGAAGTTTTCTTT.

V usage is TRBV19 and J usage is TRBJ1-1, with TRBD1 as a possible D gene (5 bases). Trimming removed 7 bases from V and 5 bases from J, with 20 bases in between. CDR1 and CDR2 from the germline V gene are LNHDA and SQIVND (reference sequence). This CDR3 is built from 15 residues. CDR3 nucleotides: TGTGCCAGTACCACCCGGGGCCAGGGAAGAACTGAAGCTTTCTTT. Amino acids: CASTTRGQGRTEAFF. The complete variable domain, with remaining parts taken from reference TRBV19 and TRBJ1-1, reads DGGITQSPKYLFRKEGQNVTLSCEQNLNHDAMYWYRQDPGQGLRLIYYSQIVNDFQKGDIAEGYSVSREKKESFPLTVTSAQKNPTAFYLCASTTRGQGRTEAFFGQGTRLTVV.

A few counts support this clonotype. The rearrangement joins TRBV30 to TRBJ1-1; maybe TRBD1 (5 bases). The CDR3 contains 11 residues. V lost 0 bases to trimming and J lost 11 bases, with 10 bases between them. CDR1 and CDR2 from the germline V gene are GTSNPN and SVGIG (reference sequence). CDR3 sequence reads: CAWSVRGEAFF. Here the CDR3 DNA reads TGTGCCTGGAGTGTACGAGGGGAGGCTTTCTTT.

V usage is TRBV12-3 or TRBV12-4 and J usage is TRBJ1-2, with D unresolved. Trimming took 3 bases from V and 7 from J, leaving 9 bases between them. The CDR3 covers 12 residues. The CDR3 DNA follows: TGTGCCAGCAGTTTCTATAGGGTTGGCTACACCTTC. As protein: CASSFYRVGYTF.

This rearrangement joins TRBV6-5 to TRBJ1-4, with no clear D. V lost 2 bases to trimming and J lost 0 bases, with 10 bases between them. Per the germline V gene, CDR1 is MNHEY and CDR2 is SVGAGI. There are 16 residues in the CDR3. DNA for the CDR3: TGTGCCAGCAGTTACGCCCCAACCTCAACTAATGAAAAACTGTTTTTT. The encoded protein is CASSYAPTSTNEKLFF.